Shown below are 21 T cell receptor beta chains from a single sample sequenced in a study of early stage breast cancer tumors. Produced via immunoSEQ multiplex PCR; TCRdb's table is partial and in-frame only. The profile covers about 63,000 clones, with around three quarters appearing a single time and 3% to 4% taken by the ten largest. Material for sequencing was blood. These receptors originate from a young adult with breast cancer.

The rearrangement uses TRBV7-9 and TRBJ2-2; 9 nucleotides align to TRBD1. From germline, CDR1 is SEHNR and CDR2 FQNEAQ (reference sequence). This CDR3 contains 17 residues. The V gene end was trimmed by 5 bases and the J gene end by 4 bases; junction bases not matched to a gene: 11. This chain's CDR3 is CASSPRLGQGSTGELFF. CDR3 sequence (DNA): TGTGCCAGCAGCCCCCGCCTAGGACAGGGGAGCACCGGGGAGCTGTTTTTT.

This clone was picked up one time. In nucleotides, the CDR3 is TGTGCCAGTAGTATAGAAGACAGGGAGGTCTACGAGCAGTACTTC. Translating gives CASSIEDREVYEQYF. V gene TRBV19 combines with J gene TRBJ2-7; TRBD1 is a possible D gene (7 bases). CDR3 size: 15 residues. V was cut by 0 bases and J by 3 bases, with 12 bases left in between. Germline V gives CDR1 LNHDA, CDR2 SQIVND (reference sequence).

The gene calls are TRBV25-1 and TRBJ2-5, with a possible D match to TRBD1 (6 bases). The CDR3 covers 16 residues. The V end was cut by 0 bases, the J end by 5 bases, with 16 bases between. Germline values: CDR1 MGHDK, CDR2 SYGVNS. CDR3 sequence: CASSEYTGSLEETQYF. The DNA of the CDR3 is TGTGCCAGCAGTGAATATACAGGGTCTCTAGAGGAGACCCAGTACTTC.

The rearrangement uses TRBV30 and TRBJ1-2; D may be TRBD1 (6 bases). CDR1 is GTSNPN and CDR2 is SVGIG in the germline V gene (reference sequence). This CDR3 contains 14 residues. Trimming took 3 bases from V and 2 from J, leaving 13 bases between them. CDR3 DNA sequence: TGTGCCTGGAGATCGGGGGCCAGAAACTATGGCTACACCTTC. Encoded protein: CAWRSGARNYGYTF.

J is TRBJ2-1 and V is TRBV19; the D gene could be TRBD1 or TRBD2 (5 bases each). This CDR3 has 16 residues. The V gene's germline CDR1 is LNHDA and CDR2 SQIVND (reference sequence). The V end lost 7 bases, the J end lost 0 bases, and 16 bases lay between the germline ends. The CDR3 region is CASTPGPKSSYNEQFF. CDR3 coding DNA: TGTGCCAGTACCCCGGGACCGAAGAGCTCCTACAATGAGCAGTTCTTC.

The chain recombines TRBV6-1 with TRBJ2-5; 7 nucleotides match TRBD1. Germline trimming cut 3 bases from V and 5 bases from J; bases unmatched to any gene: 9. Germline V CDR1 and CDR2: MNHNS, SASEGT. This CDR3 region has 15 residues. The CDR3 bases are TGTGCCAGCAGTGAGCGGCCTGGACAGGATGAGACCCAGTACTTC. Translation gives CASSERPGQDETQYF.

In its sample, this clone was seen a few times. The DNA for the CDR3 is TGTGCCAGCAGCTTAACTCCGGGCCTCTATGGCTACACCTTC. Its translation: CASSLTPGLYGYTF. V and J are TRBV7-3 and TRBJ1-2, with D uncertain. V was cut by 0 bases and J by 4 bases, with 9 bases left in between. Germline V gives CDR1 SGHTA, CDR2 FQGTGA. The CDR3 sequence is 14 residues long.

The rearrangement links TRBV27 to TRBJ2-2; D unresolved. This CDR3 spans 13 amino acids. Germline CDR1 is MNHEY and CDR2 is SMNVEV (reference sequence). V was pared by 2 bases and J by 2 bases, with 3 bases between. The CDR3 nucleotides read TGTGCCAGCAGTTTACGCAACACCGGGGAGCTGTTTTTT. Amino acid sequence: CASSLRNTGELFF.

The J gene is TRBJ2-1, the V gene TRBV30; 11 nucleotides agree with TRBD2. The CDR3 contains 13 residues. V gave up 4 bases and J gave up 9 bases; unmatched junction bases: 5. CDR1 is GTSNPN and CDR2 is SVGIG in the germline V gene (reference sequence). CDR3 loop: CAWTTSGSGEQFF. CDR3 sequence (DNA): TGTGCCTGGACCACTAGCGGGAGTGGTGAGCAGTTCTTC.

This chain uses TRBV10-1 with TRBJ1-1; TRBD1 agrees at 8 bases. This CDR3 is 14 amino acids long. The V segment lost 5 bases and the J segment 10 bases; nucleotides outside the gene matches: 12. CDR1 is WNHNN and CDR2 is SYGVQD in the germline V gene (reference sequence). The CDR3 DNA is TGCGCCAGCAGTAAAGGACAGGGCCCATCTGGAGCTTTCTTT. Its translation is CASSKGQGPSGAFF.

This clone was seen once. This chain connects TRBV6-5 to TRBJ1-5; D uncertain. The CDR3 totals 14 residues. Trimming took off 0 bases at V and 7 bases at J, with 10 bases between the two ends. The germline V gene encodes CDR1 MNHEY and CDR2 SVGAGI. The CDR3 bases are TGTGCCAGCAGTTACTCCCCCCAAGGCCAGCCCCAGCATTTT. Encoded protein: CASSYSPQGQPQHF.

The chain is built from TRBV11-2 and TRBJ2-1; no reliable D call. Germline V gene data show CDR1 as SGHAT and CDR2 as FQNNGV. There are 14 residues in the CDR3. V lost 7 bases to trimming and J lost 1 base, with 11 bases between them. This chain's CDR3 is CASTPTRSYNEQFF. The CDR3 DNA reads as TGTGCCAGCACCCCGACGCGTTCCTACAATGAGCAGTTCTTC. Full variable domain (missing parts from reference TRBV11-2 and TRBJ2-1): EAGVAQSPRYKIIEKRQSVAFWCNPISGHATLYWYQQILGQGPKLLIQFQNNGVVDDSQLPKDRFSAERLKGVDSTLKIQPAKLEDSAVYLCASTPTRSYNEQFFGPGTRLTVL.

V gene TRBV9 combines with J gene TRBJ2-3; no reliable D call. The germline V and J ends were trimmed by 2 bases and 4 bases, with 8 bases remaining between them. Germline V gives CDR1 SGDLS, CDR2 YYNGEE. This CDR3 is built from 13 residues. The CDR3 sequence: CASSVTGPDTQYF. CDR3 nucleotides: TGTGCCAGCAGCGTGACGGGCCCAGATACGCAGTATTTT.

This clone was picked up a small number of times. The rearrangement links TRBV10-2 to TRBJ2-7; 7 bases agree with TRBD2. The CDR3 sequence is 15 residues long. Unmatched junction bases numbered 15, after V lost 7 bases and J lost 6 bases. In germline, CDR1 is WSHSY, CDR2 SAAADI. CDR3 sequence (DNA): TGCGCCAGCAAGACGCGAGCGGGAACGATCGTCGAGCAGTACTTC. Its protein is CASKTRAGTIVEQYF.

V and J are TRBV5-4 and TRBJ1-2; 7 nucleotides agree with TRBD1. The CDR3 totals 12 residues. Germline V CDR1 and CDR2: SGHNT, YYREEE (reference sequence). The V gene end was trimmed by 3 bases and the J gene end by 4 bases; junction bases not matched to a gene: 0. CDR3 protein: CASSWDSYGYTF. CDR3 coding DNA: TGTGCCAGCAGCTGGGACAGCTATGGCTACACCTTC.

The chain recombines TRBV25-1 with TRBJ2-3, with a weak D call TRBD2 (5 bases). CDR1 is MGHDK, CDR2 SYGVNS, per germline. The CDR3 contains 15 residues. Trimming took 0 bases from V and 0 from J, leaving 7 bases between them. The CDR3 reads CASSEYRTSTDTQYF. Written as DNA, the CDR3 is TGTGCCAGCAGTGAATACAGGACTAGCACAGATACGCAGTATTTT.

V is TRBV5-1 and J is TRBJ2-5; D is ambiguous. Trimming left V 3 bases short and J 1 base short, with 4 bases between. Germline V gives CDR1 SGHRS, CDR2 YFSETQ. The CDR3 is made up of 12 amino acids. The CDR3 here is CASSSGQETQYF. As DNA, the CDR3 is TGCGCCAGCAGCTCCGGCCAAGAGACCCAGTACTTC.

The chain has TRBV5-1 and TRBJ2-1, with 13 bases fitting TRBD2. J was trimmed by 5 bases and V by 3 bases; bases with no gene match: 2. This CDR3 region has 15 residues. The germline V gene has CDR1 SGHRS and CDR2 YFSETQ. The CDR3 nucleotides read TGCGCCAGCAGCTGGACTAGCGGGAGTCACAATGAGCAGTTCTTC. Protein sequence: CASSWTSGSHNEQFF.

V is TRBV11-2 and J is TRBJ1-1, with a weak D call TRBD1 (5 bases). Looked up from germline, CDR1 is SGHAT and CDR2 is FQNNGV. V was clipped by 10 bases and J by 4 bases, with 25 bases between them. The CDR3 runs to 16 residues. For the CDR3, the DNA is TGTGCCACCAACCTGGTGGCAGGGATTGTGTCCACTGAAGCTTTCTTT. Encoded protein: CATNLVAGIVSTEAFF.

The J gene is TRBJ1-5, the V gene TRBV5-1; tentatively, D is TRBD1 (5 bases). The CDR3 has 16 residues. Germline values: CDR1 SGHRS, CDR2 YFSETQ. V lost 0 bases, J lost 2 bases, and 12 bases lay in between. The chain's CDR3 is CASSLDGQGGNQPQHF. The CDR3 nucleotides are TGCGCCAGCAGCTTGGACGGTCAGGGTGGCAATCAGCCCCAGCATTTT.

The chain combines TRBV18 with TRBJ1-2; tentative D call: TRBD1 (5 bases). CDR3 length: 17 amino acids. Germline-derived CDR1 and CDR2 are KGHSH and LQKENI. V was pared by 3 bases and J by 2 bases, with 19 bases between. The chain's CDR3 is CASSPPGEVLINYGYTF. CDR3 nucleotide sequence: TGTGCCAGCTCACCGCCGGGGGAAGTCCTTATAAACTATGGCTACACCTTC.